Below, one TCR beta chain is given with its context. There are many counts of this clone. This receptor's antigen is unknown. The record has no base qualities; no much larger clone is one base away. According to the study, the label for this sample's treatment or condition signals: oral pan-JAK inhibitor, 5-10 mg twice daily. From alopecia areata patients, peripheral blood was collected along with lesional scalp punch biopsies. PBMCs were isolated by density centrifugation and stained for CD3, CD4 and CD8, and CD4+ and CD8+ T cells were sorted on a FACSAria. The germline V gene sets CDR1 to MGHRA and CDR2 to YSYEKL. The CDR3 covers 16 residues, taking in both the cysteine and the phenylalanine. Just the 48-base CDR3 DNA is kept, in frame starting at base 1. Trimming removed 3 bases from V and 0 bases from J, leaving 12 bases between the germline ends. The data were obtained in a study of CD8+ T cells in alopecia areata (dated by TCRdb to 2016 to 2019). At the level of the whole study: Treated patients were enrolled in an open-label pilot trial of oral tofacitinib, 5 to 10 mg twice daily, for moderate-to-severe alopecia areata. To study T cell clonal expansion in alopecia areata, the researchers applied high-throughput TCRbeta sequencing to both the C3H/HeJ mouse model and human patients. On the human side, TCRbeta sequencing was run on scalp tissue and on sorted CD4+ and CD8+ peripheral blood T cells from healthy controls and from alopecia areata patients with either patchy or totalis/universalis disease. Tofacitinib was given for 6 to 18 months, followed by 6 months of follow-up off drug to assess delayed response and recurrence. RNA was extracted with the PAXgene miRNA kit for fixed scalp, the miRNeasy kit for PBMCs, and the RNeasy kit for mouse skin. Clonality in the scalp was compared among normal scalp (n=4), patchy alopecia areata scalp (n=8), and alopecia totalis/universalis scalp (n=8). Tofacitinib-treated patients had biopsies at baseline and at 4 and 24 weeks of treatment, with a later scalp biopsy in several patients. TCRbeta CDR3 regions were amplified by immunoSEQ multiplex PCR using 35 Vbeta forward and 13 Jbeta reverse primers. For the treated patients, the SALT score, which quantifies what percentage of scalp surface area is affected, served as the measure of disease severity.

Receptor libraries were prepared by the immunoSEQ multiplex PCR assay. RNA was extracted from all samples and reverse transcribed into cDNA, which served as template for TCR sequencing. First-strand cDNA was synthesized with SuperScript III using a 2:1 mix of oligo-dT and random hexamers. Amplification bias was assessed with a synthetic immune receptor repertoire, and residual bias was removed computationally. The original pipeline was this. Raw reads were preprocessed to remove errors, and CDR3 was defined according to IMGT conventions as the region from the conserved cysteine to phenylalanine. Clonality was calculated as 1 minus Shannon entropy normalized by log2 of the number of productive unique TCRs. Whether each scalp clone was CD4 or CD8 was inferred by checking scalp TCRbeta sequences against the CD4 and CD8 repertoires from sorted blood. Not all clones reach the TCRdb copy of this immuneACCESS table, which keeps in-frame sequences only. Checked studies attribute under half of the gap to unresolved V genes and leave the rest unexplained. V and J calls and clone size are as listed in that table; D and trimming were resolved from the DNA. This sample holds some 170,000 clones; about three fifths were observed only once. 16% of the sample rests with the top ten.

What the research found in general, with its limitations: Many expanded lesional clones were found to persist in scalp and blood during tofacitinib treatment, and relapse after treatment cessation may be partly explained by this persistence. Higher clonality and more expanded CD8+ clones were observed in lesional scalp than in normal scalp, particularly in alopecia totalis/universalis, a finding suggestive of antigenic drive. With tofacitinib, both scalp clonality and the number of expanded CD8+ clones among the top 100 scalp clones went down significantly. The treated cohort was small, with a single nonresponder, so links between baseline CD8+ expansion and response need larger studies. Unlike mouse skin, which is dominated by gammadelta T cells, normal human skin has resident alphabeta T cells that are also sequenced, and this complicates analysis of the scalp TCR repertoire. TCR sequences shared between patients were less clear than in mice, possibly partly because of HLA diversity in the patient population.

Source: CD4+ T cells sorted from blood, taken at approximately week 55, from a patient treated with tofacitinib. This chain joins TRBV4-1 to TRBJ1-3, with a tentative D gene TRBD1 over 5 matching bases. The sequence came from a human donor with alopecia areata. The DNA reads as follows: TGCGCCAGCAGCCAGGGGACGAAGCTCTCTGGAAACACCATATATTTT. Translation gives CASSQGTKLSGNTIYF.